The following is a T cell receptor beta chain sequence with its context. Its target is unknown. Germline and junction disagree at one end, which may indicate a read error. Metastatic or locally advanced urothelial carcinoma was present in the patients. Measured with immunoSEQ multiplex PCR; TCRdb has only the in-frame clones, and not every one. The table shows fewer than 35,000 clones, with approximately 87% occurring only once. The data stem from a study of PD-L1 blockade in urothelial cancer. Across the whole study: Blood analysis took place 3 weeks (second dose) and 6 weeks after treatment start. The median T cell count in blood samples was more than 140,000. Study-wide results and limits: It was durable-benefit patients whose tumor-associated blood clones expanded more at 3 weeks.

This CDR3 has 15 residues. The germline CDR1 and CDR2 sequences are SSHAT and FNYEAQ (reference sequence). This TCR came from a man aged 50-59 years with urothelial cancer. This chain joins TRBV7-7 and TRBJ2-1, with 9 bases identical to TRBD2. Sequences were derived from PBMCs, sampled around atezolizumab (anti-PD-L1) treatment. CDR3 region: CASSTLAGARSEQFF. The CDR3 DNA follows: TGTGCTAGCAGCACTTTAGCGGGGGCCAGGAGTGAGCAGTTCTTC.